The next 27 T cell receptor beta chains were all read from a single sample in a study of cytomegalovirus exposure and HLA in healthy donors (dated by TCRdb to the late 2010s). Library generation was performed with the immunoSEQ multiplex PCR assay. For the multiplex PCR, a mixture combining 60 forward primers for TCR Vbeta segments and 13 reverse primers for TCR Jbeta segments was used. In TCRdb, the immuneACCESS table is reduced to in-frame sequences with V and J assigned. These tables do not hold every clone; where another copy was compared, an unresolved V gene accounts for under half, and the others remain unexplained. The sample records about 150,000 clones, roughly 77% of which are singletons. The ten largest clonotypes hold approximately 3.7% of the sample. Specimen: PBMCs. Receptors were obtained from a human donor in good health.

The V call is TRBV9, the J call TRBJ1-2; D remains unclear. Germline-derived CDR1 and CDR2 are SGDLS and YYNGEE. Between the trimmed V and J ends, which lost 0 bases and 7 bases, there was a span of 16 bases. The length of the CDR3 is 15 residues. The CDR3, as DNA: TGTGCCAGCAGCGTAGGAAGGAGCAATATGATTGGCTACACCTTC. This codes for CASSVGRSNMIGYTF.

The chain has TRBV7-9 and TRBJ1-3; a weak D match, TRBD1 (6 bases). The CDR3 covers 13 residues. Deletions cut 5 bases from V and 7 bases from J, with 12 bases between. CDR1 SEHNR and CDR2 FQNEAQ come from the germline V gene (reference sequence). The CDR3 region is CASSPGQKNTIYF. DNA for the CDR3: TGTGCCAGCAGCCCCGGACAGAAGAACACCATATATTTT.

The V and J genes are TRBV9 and TRBJ2-3; 7 bases align to TRBD2. The V segment lost 0 bases and the J segment 0 bases; nucleotides outside the gene matches: 4. The CDR3 extends over 16 amino acids. Germline loops: CDR1 SGDLS, CDR2 YYNGEE. The DNA of the CDR3 is TGTGCCAGCAGCGTAGCCGGGGGAGGGAGCACAGATACGCAGTATTTT. It codes for CASSVAGGGSTDTQYF.

The chain has TRBV14 and TRBJ2-7; 7 nucleotides align to TRBD2. The CDR3 spans 16 residues. From germline, CDR1 is SGHDN and CDR2 FVKESK. V shed 4 bases and J 3 bases; nucleotides not matched to a gene: 12. As DNA, the CDR3 is TGTGCCAGCAGCCTCAGAAGCGGGGTCGCACTCTACGAGCAGTACTTC. This gives the protein CASSLRSGVALYEQYF.

This clone was observed a single time. V gene TRBV6-5 combines with J gene TRBJ2-3; possible D gene TRBD1, 6 bases. Germline V gene lookup returns CDR1 MNHEY and CDR2 SVGAGI. CDR3 length: 15 residues. V was clipped by 5 bases and J by 1 base, with 13 bases between them. Written as DNA, the CDR3 is TGTGCCAGCAGTAATATGGGGGCAGGCACAGATACGCAGTATTTT. It codes for CASSNMGAGTDTQYF.

The chain has TRBV30 and TRBJ2-3; D call uncertain. The V gene's germline CDR1 is GTSNPN and CDR2 SVGIG (reference sequence). Trimming took off 2 bases at V and 1 base at J, with 16 bases between the two ends. The CDR3 has 16 residues. CDR3 coding DNA: TGTGCCTGGAGTCGCTACACAGTACTTGGCACAGATACGCAGTATTTT. Translating it yields CAWSRYTVLGTDTQYF.

The chain recombines TRBV11-2 with TRBJ1-1; maybe TRBD1 (6 bases). V was trimmed by 3 bases and J by 1 base, leaving 9 bases between them. The length of the CDR3 is 14 residues. The germline gives CDR1 SGHAT, CDR2 FQNNGV. The DNA of the CDR3 is TGTGCCAGCAGCTTGGGGGGGCCGAACACTGAAGCTTTCTTT. Encoded protein: CASSLGGPNTEAFF. The whole variable domain, remainder taken from reference TRBV11-2 and TRBJ1-1, is EAGVAQSPRYKIIEKRQSVAFWCNPISGHATLYWYQQILGQGPKLLIQFQNNGVVDDSQLPKDRFSAERLKGVDSTLKIQPAKLEDSAVYLCASSLGGPNTEAFFGQGTRLTVV.

The V call is TRBV7-2, the J call TRBJ2-5; 10 bases align to TRBD2. Germline CDR1 is SGHTA and CDR2 is FQGNSA. Trimming cost V 4 bases and J 5 bases; bases outside gene matches: 13. The CDR3 is 17 residues long. The CDR3 reads CASSYRAGLSGGETQYF. The DNA of the CDR3 is TGTGCCAGCAGCTACAGGGCGGGGCTTAGCGGGGGGGAGACCCAGTACTTC.

This chain connects TRBV7-9 to TRBJ1-1; possible D gene TRBD1, 6 bases. In germline, CDR1 is SEHNR, CDR2 FQNEAQ (reference sequence). Trimming stripped 4 bases from V and 2 bases from J, with 14 bases between. The CDR3 has 15 amino acids. The CDR3 region is CASSSGGGDNTEAFF. The CDR3 region has the DNA TGTGCCAGCAGCTCCGGTGGGGGCGATAACACTGAAGCTTTCTTT.

The chain is built from TRBV7-2 and TRBJ2-4, with D hard to call. This CDR3 is built from 14 residues. CDR1 and CDR2 (germline): SGHTA, FQGNSA. V lost 1 base and J lost 9, with 13 bases in between. The CDR3 loop reads CASSLDTSWSIQYF. For the CDR3, the DNA is TGTGCCAGCAGCTTAGACACGTCGTGGAGCATTCAGTACTTC.

In nucleotides, the CDR3 is TGTGCCAGCAGCCTCTCGGACAGCATGAATGGCTACACCTTC. It yields the protein CASSLSDSMNGYTF. This chain uses TRBV13 with TRBJ1-2, with a weak D call TRBD1 (6 bases). CDR3 length: 14 residues. The germline CDR1 and CDR2 sequences are PRHDT and FYEKMQ (reference sequence). Between the trimmed V and J ends, which lost 5 bases and 6 bases, there was a span of 16 bases.

The J gene is TRBJ1-2, the V gene TRBV7-9, with 10 bases matching TRBD1. V was pared by 6 bases and J by 3 bases, with 7 bases of the junction left unmatched. This CDR3 comprises 15 residues. Germline values: CDR1 SEHNR, CDR2 FQNEAQ (reference sequence). The CDR3 sequence: CASRSGQGVDYGYTF. CDR3 sequence (DNA): TGTGCCAGCAGATCCGGACAGGGGGTTGACTATGGCTACACCTTC.

The V call is TRBV12-5, the J call TRBJ1-2, with D perhaps TRBD1 (6 bases). This CDR3 has 15 amino acids. V lost 5 bases and J 2 bases, leaving 15 bases between the germline ends. CDR1 is LGHNT, CDR2 FRNRAP, per germline. The CDR3 here is CASGNREFGNYGYTF. CDR3 nucleotides: TGTGCTAGTGGTAACAGGGAGTTTGGAAACTATGGCTACACCTTC.

This clone was observed a few times. The chain recombines TRBV6-1 with TRBJ1-1; unclear D gene. Germline V lookup: CDR1 MNHNS, CDR2 SASEGT. This CDR3 has 9 amino acids. The V end lost 3 bases, the J end lost 11 bases, and 4 bases lay between the germline ends. The CDR3 protein is CASSDVAFF. The CDR3 coding sequence is TGTGCCAGCAGTGACGTGGCTTTCTTT.

This rearrangement joins TRBV28 to TRBJ1-1; D may be TRBD1 (5 bases). The CDR3 runs to 14 residues. With 5 bases removed from V and 4 bases from J, the gap between germline ends came to 14 bases. Per the germline V gene, CDR1 is MDHEN and CDR2 is SYDVKM. CDR3 protein: CASSVPRVVTEAFF. In DNA, the CDR3 is TGTGCCAGCAGTGTCCCCAGGGTAGTCACTGAAGCTTTCTTT.

This clone was detected a few times. J is TRBJ2-7 and V is TRBV27; 12 bases are shared with TRBD1. The CDR3 consists of 14 residues. Germline-derived CDR1 and CDR2 are MNHEY and SMNVEV (reference sequence). V trimming: 7 bases; J trimming: 6 bases; junction bases outside the gene matches: 7. The CDR3 DNA is TGTGCCAGCACTTCCGGGACAGGGGGCACCGAGCAGTACTTC. It yields the protein CASTSGTGGTEQYF.

The chain uses TRBV30 and TRBJ2-1, with D maybe TRBD2 (6 bases). The CDR3 sequence is 14 residues long. V was shortened by 7 bases and J by 6 bases, with 19 bases between the two germline ends. CDR1 GTSNPN and CDR2 SVGIG come from the germline V gene (reference sequence). Written as DNA, the CDR3 is TGTGCCTCCCCGCGGGCTAGCGCGGCCAATGAGCAGTTCTTC. It translates to CASPRASAANEQFF.

This rearrangement joins TRBV6-6 to TRBJ1-2, with D possibly being TRBD1 (5 bases). Between the trimmed V and J ends, which lost 2 bases and 5 bases, there was a span of 9 bases. There are 13 residues in the CDR3. The V gene's germline CDR1 is MNHNY and CDR2 SVGAGI (reference sequence). This chain's CDR3 is CASSYAGEYGYTF. In nucleotides, the CDR3 is TGTGCCAGCAGTTACGCGGGGGAATATGGCTACACCTTC.

The gene calls are TRBV29-1 and TRBJ2-2, with TRBD1 as a possible D gene (5 bases). The germline V gene has CDR1 SQVTM and CDR2 ANQGSEA. There are 14 residues in the CDR3. V lost 4 bases, J lost 0 bases, and 9 bases lay in between. CDR3 nucleotides: TGCAGCGTTGTAGGGGTGCCGAACACCGGGGAGCTGTTTTTT. Translation gives CSVVGVPNTGELFF.

V usage is TRBV19 and J usage is TRBJ2-5; tentative D call: TRBD2 (5 bases). The CDR3 extends over 15 amino acids. Germline V gene lookup returns CDR1 LNHDA and CDR2 SQIVND (reference sequence). Deletions cut 5 bases from V and 2 bases from J, with 15 bases between. This CDR3 reads CASSSPGGPQETQYF. CDR3 DNA sequence: TGTGCCAGTAGTTCCCCGGGCGGGCCTCAAGAGACCCAGTACTTC.

This chain connects TRBV29-1 to TRBJ1-2; no reliable D call. V lost 1 base, J lost 4 bases, and 10 bases lay in between. The CDR3 totals 13 residues. Per the germline V gene, CDR1 is SQVTM and CDR2 is ANQGSEA. The DNA for the CDR3 is TGCAGCGTTGAAGGCGGAGTTTCCTATGGCTACACCTTC. Protein: CSVEGGVSYGYTF. The full variable domain, with the rest looked up from reference TRBV29-1 and TRBJ1-2, is SAVISQKPSRDICQRGTSLTIQCQVDSQVTMMFWYRQQPGQSLTLIATANQGSEATYESGFVIDKFPISRPNLTFSTLTVSNMSPEDSSIYLCSVEGGVSYGYTFGSGTRLTVV.

J is TRBJ1-5 and V is TRBV28, with D unclear. The ends were cut back, 2 bases at V and 4 bases at J, with 9 bases in the middle. Germline V lookup: CDR1 MDHEN, CDR2 SYDVKM. This CDR3 contains 14 residues. The DNA of the CDR3 is TGTGCCAGCAGTTTAGGTCAGTGGAATCAGCCCCAGCATTTT. Residues: CASSLGQWNQPQHF.

The gene calls are TRBV10-3 and TRBJ1-2; unclear D gene. The V and J ends lost 6 bases and 7 bases respectively, with 15 bases between them. CDR3 length equals 13 residues. Germline lookup yields CDR1 ENHRY and CDR2 SYGVKD. In DNA form, the CDR3 reads TGTGCCATCAGGCCCGCGGCAGCCCCTGGCTACACCTTC. It translates to CAIRPAAAPGYTF.

This clone was observed once. This chain connects TRBV5-6 to TRBJ2-2, with TRBD2 matching over 13 bases. The trim removed 4 bases at V and 6 bases at J, leaving 6 bases unmatched. Per germline, CDR1 SGHDT and CDR2 YYEEEE. The CDR3 is 16 amino acids. The CDR3 DNA sequence: TGTGCCAGCAGCCCACTAGCGGGAGGGATCCCCGGGGAGCTGTTTTTT. Its translation is CASSPLAGGIPGELFF.

The V and J genes are TRBV27 and TRBJ2-3; 9 bases are a match to TRBD1. Germline V CDR1 and CDR2: MNHEY, SMNVEV (reference sequence). The CDR3 runs 16 residues. Losses at the gene ends were 2 bases for V and 5 bases for J; bases not matched to a gene: 8. CDR3 DNA: TGTGCCAGCAGTTTACGAACAGGGGGCATCTTAGATACGCAGTATTTT. Its protein is CASSLRTGGILDTQYF.

The chain joins TRBV6-4 to TRBJ2-1; 8 nucleotides align to TRBD1. V shed 3 bases and J 7 bases; nucleotides not matched to a gene: 11. Germline-derived CDR1 and CDR2 are MRHNA and SNTAGT. The CDR3 loop spans 16 amino acids. CDR3 sequence reads: CASSEGPGGLGNEQFF. CDR3 DNA sequence: TGTGCCAGCAGTGAGGGCCCAGGGGGCTTAGGAAATGAGCAGTTCTTC.

The CDR3 sequence is CASSNLSGGAATGELFF. In nucleotides, the CDR3 is TGTGCCAGCAGTAACCTTAGCGGGGGGGCAGCTACGGGGGAGCTGTTTTTT. This chain joins TRBV2 and TRBJ2-2, with 11 bases that match TRBD2. This CDR3 comprises 17 residues. The ends lost 5 bases at V and 8 bases at J; junction bases unmatched: 13. CDR1 SNHLY and CDR2 FYNNEI come from the germline V gene.